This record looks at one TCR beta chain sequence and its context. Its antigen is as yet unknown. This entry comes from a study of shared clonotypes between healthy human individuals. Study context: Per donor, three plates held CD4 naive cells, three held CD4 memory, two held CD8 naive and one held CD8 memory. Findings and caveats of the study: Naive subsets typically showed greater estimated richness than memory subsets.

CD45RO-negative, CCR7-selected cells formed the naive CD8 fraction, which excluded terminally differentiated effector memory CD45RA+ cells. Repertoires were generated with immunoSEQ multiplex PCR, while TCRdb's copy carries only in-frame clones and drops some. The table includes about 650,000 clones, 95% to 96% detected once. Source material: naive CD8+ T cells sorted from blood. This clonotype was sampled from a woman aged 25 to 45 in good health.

DNA of the CDR3: TGTGCCAGCAGCCCCCGGACAGGGGTCTCCTTTGAGACCCAGTACTTC. Amino acid sequence: CASSPRTGVSFETQYF. The V and J genes are TRBV7-9 and TRBJ2-5, with TRBD1 matching 9 bases. The germline gives CDR1 SEHNR, CDR2 FQNEAQ (reference sequence). Trimming at V came to 5 bases and at J to 5 bases, leaving 12 bases not matched to a gene. The CDR3 length is 16 residues.